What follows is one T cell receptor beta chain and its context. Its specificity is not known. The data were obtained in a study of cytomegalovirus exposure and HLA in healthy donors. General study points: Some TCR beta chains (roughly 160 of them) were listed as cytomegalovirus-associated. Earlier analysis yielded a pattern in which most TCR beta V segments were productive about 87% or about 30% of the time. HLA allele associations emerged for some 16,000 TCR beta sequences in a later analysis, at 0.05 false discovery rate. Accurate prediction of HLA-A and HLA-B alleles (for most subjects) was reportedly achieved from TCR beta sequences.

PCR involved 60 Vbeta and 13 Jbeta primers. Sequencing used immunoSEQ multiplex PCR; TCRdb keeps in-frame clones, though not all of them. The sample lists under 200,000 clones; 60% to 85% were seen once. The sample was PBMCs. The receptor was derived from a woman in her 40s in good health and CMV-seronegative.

The DNA of the CDR3 is TGTGCCAGCAGCCAAGTTGGGACTACTATCTACGAGCAGTACTTC. Protein sequence: CASSQVGTTIYEQYF. This chain connects TRBV4-2 to TRBJ2-5; 7 bases agree with TRBD2. With the DNA end fitting TRBJ2-7 better, the J assignment may be wrong. The germline V gene encodes CDR1 LGHNA and CDR2 YNFKEQ. The CDR3 runs to 15 residues.